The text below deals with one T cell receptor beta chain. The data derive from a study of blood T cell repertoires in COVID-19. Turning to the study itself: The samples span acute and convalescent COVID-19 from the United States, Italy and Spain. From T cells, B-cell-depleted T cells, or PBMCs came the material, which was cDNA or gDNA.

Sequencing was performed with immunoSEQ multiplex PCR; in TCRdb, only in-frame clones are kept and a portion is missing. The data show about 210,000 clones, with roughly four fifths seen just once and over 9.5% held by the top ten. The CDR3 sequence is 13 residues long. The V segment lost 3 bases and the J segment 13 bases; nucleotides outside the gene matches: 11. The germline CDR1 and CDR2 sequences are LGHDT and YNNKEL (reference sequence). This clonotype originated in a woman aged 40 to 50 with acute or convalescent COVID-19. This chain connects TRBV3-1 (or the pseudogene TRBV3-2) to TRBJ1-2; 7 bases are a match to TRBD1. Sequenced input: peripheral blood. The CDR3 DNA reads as TGTGCCAGCAGCCAGGTACGACAGGGAGCCTCCACCTTC. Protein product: CASSQVRQGASTF.